This TCR beta chain was captured by sequencing in a study of blood T cell repertoires in COVID-19. Whole-study context: Donors in the United States, Italy and Spain gave samples during acute or convalescent COVID-19. PBMCs, B-cell-depleted T cells, or T cells were the source of the cDNA or gDNA that made up the material.

The CDR3 has 14 amino acids. V lost 2 bases, J lost 0 bases, and 8 bases lay in between. Looked up from germline, CDR1 is GTSNPN and CDR2 is SVGIG (reference sequence). Authors' analysis steps: Estimation of nucleated cell counts was performed using reference gene primer amplification. Assay: immunoSEQ multiplex PCR; the TCRdb copy retains only in-frame clones and omits some. That table supplies the V and J calls and clone size; D and trimming were determined from the DNA. In the table there are some 110,000 clones, over 80% of which are singletons. V is TRBV30 and J is TRBJ2-1, with D perhaps matching TRBD2 (5 bases). This sequence was found in a man aged 25-40 years with acute or convalescent COVID-19. Input material: peripheral blood. The DNA of the CDR3 is TGTGCCTGGAGTACGGGAAGCTCCTACAATGAGCAGTTCTTC. Translating it yields CAWSTGSSYNEQFF.